Listed below are T cell receptor delta chains from one sample, sequenced in a study of Vδ1+ human thymocytes. TCRdb re-called the multiplex PCR reads using CATT. Altogether about 75,000 delta-chain clones are present, approximately 37% being singletons, with the ten largest covering 0.2% to 0.3%. Sequenced: Vdelta1+ gamma-delta thymocytes from the thymus. The receptor source for this set is a boy in the first two years of life who had congenital heart surgery. The CDR3 runs from the conserved cysteine through the conserved F or W. The D gene is left open where the match is weak. Clone size is not always given. Where it is, it says once, few, many or a class for expanded clones.

TRDJ1	-	TRDV1	few	CALGERFRSGDKLIF	TGTGCTCTTGGGGAACGATTCCGTTCGGGGGATAAACTCATCTTT
TRDJ1	TRDD3	TRDV1	-	CALGDPASSRMGDTRRTDKLIF	TGTGCTCTTGGGGACCCAGCTTCTTCCCGGATGGGGGATACGCGGCGCACCGATAAACTCATCTTT
TRDJ1	TRDD3	TRDV2	-	CACDLLGDTDKLIF	TGTGCCTGTGACCTACTGGGGGACACCGATAAACTCATCTTT
TRDJ1	TRDD3	TRDV1	-	CALGELHPLLFRGYAALNKLIF	TGTGCTCTTGGGGAACTCCATCCCCTCCTTTTCCGGGGATACGCGGCATTGAATAAACTCATCTTT
TRDJ1	TRDD3	TRDV1	few	CALGEVSFLYWGTNTDKLIF	TGTGCTCTTGGGGAAGTAAGCTTTCTGTACTGGGGGACCAACACCGATAAACTCATCTTT
TRDJ1	TRDD3	TRDV1	-	CALGVPKGGYTDKLIF	TGTGCTCTTGGGGTCCCCAAGGGGGGATACACCGATAAACTCATCTTT
TRDJ1	TRDD3	TRDV1	-	CALGELEIILGDAYTDKLIF	TGTGCTCTTGGGGAACTCGAAATTATACTGGGGGATGCGTACACCGATAAACTCATCTTT
TRDJ1	-	TRDV1	-	CALGEPFFPSDPRYTDKLIF	TGTGCTCTTGGAGAGCCGTTCTTCCCCTCGGACCCCCGGTACACCGATAAACTCATCTTT
TRDJ1	-	TRDV1	-	CALGSPSIEGYTDKLIF	TGTGCTCTTGGGTCGCCTTCCATAGAGGGGTACACCGATAAACTCATCTTT
TRDJ1	-	TRDV1	-	CALGEGGWGPTDKLIF	TGTGCTCTTGGGGAAGGGGGGTGGGGCCCCACCGATAAACTCATCTTT
TRDJ1	TRDD3	TRDV1	-	CALGELLPTGGSDTDKLIF	TGTGCTCTTGGGGAACTACTTCCTACTGGGGGATCGGACACCGATAAACTCATCTTT
TRDJ1	TRDD3	TRDV1	-	CALGPPALGEDDKLIF	TGTGCTCTTGGACCTCCCGCACTGGGGGAAGACGATAAACTCATCTTT
TRDJ4	TRDD3	TRDV2	-	CACATGYSGGPARPLIF	TGTGCCTGTGCCACCGGATATTCTGGGGGTCCGGCCAGACCCCTGATCTTT
TRDJ1	TRDD3	TRDV1	few	CALGECGFLLGDTDKLIF	TGTGCTCTTGGGGAATGTGGCTTCCTACTGGGGGATACCGATAAACTCATCTTT
TRDJ1	TRDD3	TRDV1	few	CALGELGSGGPEKYTDKLIF	TGTGCTCTTGGGGAACTGGGATCTGGGGGACCCGAAAAGTACACCGATAAACTCATCTTT
TRDJ1	TRDD3	TRDV1	-	CALGAALDRWGIRTDKLIF	TGTGCTCTAGGGGCCGCTCTAGATCGATGGGGGATACGCACCGATAAACTCATCTTT
TRDJ1	-	TRDV1	-	CALGEGIPTVLGDTDKLIF	TGTGCTCTTGGGGAGGGGATTCCTACCGTACTGGGGGACACCGATAAACTCATCTTT
TRDJ1	-	TRDV1	few	CALGMSGWGYTDKLIF	TGTGCTCTTGGGATGAGCGGCTGGGGATACACCGATAAACTCATCTTT